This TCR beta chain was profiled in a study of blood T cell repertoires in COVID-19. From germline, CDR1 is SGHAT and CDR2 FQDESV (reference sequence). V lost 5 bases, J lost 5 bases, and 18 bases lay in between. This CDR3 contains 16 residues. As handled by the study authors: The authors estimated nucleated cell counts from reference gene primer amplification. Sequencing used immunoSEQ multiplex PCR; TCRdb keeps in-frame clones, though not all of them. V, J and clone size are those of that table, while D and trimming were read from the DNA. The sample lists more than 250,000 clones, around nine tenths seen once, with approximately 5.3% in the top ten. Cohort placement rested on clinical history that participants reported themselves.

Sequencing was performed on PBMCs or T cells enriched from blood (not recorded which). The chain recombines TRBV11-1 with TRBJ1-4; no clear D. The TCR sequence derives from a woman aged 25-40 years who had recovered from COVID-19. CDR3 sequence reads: CASSRVRTGGNEKLFF. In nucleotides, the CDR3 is TGTGCCAGCAGCCGGGTCAGAACCGGTGGGAATGAAAAACTGTTTTTT.